The source of this TCR beta chain is a study of shared clonotypes between healthy human individuals. Trimming took off 6 bases at V and 0 bases at J, with 13 bases between the two ends. In germline, CDR1 is SGHDT, CDR2 YYEEEE. The CDR3 extends over 14 amino acids. CD8 cells regarded as naive lacked CD45RO, were positively chosen for CCR7, and omitted terminally differentiated effector memory CD45RA+ cells. Under the authors' procedure: Quality scores were absent from the junction-only immunoSEQ sequences, so filtering differed. Data came from immunoSEQ multiplex PCR; TCRdb stores just in-frame clones and leaves some out. From that table come the V and J calls and clone size; the DNA was used to work out D and trimming. The sample includes about 1,800,000 clones, about 95% seen only once; the top ten take approximately 1%. In the case of this clone: Its antigen is currently unknown.

Study-wide results and caveats: Large sequencing depth failed to make sorted-subset sequencing complete, rarefaction showed.

Specimen: naive CD8+ T cells sorted from blood. This rearrangement joins TRBV5-6 to TRBJ2-7; no clear D. The TCR originated in a man aged 18-30 years in good health. CDR3 nucleotide sequence: TGTGCCAGCACCCTAGGTGCAGCCTCCTACGAGCAGTACTTC. This sequence encodes CASTLGAASYEQYF.